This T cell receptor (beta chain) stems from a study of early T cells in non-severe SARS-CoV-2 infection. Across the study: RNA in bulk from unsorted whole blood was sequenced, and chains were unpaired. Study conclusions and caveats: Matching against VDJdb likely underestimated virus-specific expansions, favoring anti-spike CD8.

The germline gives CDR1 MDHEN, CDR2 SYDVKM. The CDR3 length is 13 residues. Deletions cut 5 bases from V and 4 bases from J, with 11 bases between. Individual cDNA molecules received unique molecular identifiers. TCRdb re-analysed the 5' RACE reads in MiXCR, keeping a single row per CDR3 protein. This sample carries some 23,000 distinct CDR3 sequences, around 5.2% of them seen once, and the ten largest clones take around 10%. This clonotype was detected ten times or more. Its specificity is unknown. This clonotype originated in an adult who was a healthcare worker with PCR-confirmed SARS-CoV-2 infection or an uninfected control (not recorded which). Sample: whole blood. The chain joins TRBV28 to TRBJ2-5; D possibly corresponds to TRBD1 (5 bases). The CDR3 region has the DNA TGTGCCAGCAGTCTCAGGGTGTCAGAGACCCAGTACTTC. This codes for CASSLRVSETQYF. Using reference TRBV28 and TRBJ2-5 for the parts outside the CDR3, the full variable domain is DVKVTQSSRYLVKRTGEKVFLECVQDMDHENMFWYRQDPGLGLRLIYFSYDVKMKEKGDIPEGYSVSREKKERFSLILESASTNQTSMYLCASSLRVSETQYFGPGTRLLVL.